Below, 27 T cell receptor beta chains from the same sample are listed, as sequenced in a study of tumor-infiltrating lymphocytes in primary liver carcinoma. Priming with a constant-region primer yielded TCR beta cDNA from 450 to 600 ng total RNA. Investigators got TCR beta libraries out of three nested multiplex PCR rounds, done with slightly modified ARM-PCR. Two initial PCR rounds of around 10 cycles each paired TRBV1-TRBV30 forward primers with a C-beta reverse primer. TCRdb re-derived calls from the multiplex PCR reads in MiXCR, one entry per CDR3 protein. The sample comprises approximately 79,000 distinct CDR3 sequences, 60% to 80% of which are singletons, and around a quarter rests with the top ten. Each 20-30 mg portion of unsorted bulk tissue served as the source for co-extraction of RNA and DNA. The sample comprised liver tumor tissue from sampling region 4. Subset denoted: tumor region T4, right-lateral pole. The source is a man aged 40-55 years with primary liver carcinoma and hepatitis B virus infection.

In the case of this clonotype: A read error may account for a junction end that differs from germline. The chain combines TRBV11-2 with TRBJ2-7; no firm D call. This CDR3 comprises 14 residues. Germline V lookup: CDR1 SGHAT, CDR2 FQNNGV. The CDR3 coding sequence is TGCGCCAGCAGCTTATCCGACGAAGCCTACGAGCAGTACTTC. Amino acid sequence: CASSLSDEAYEQYF.

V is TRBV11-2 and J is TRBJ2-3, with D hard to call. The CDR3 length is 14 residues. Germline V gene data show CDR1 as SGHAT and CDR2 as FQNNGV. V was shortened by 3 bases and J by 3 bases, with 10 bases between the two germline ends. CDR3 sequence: CASSFADNTDTQYF. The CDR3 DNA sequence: TGTGCCAGCAGCTTCGCAGATAATACAGATACGCAGTATTTT.

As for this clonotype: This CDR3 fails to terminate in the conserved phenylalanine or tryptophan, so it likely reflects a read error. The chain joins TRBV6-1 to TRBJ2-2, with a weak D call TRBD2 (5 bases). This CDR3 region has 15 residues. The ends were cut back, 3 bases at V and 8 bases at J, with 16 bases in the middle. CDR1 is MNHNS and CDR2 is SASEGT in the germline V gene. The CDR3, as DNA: TGTGCCAGCAGTGAGGAGCTAGCAGTCACTGGGGAGCTGTTTGTT. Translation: CASSEELAVTGELFV.

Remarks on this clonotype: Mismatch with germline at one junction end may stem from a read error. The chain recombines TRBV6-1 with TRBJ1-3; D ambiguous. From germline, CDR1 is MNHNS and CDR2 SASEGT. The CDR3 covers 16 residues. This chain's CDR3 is CANRAMTAISENTIYF. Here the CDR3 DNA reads TGTGCCAACAGAGCAATGACGGCGATCTCTGAAAACACCATATATTTT.

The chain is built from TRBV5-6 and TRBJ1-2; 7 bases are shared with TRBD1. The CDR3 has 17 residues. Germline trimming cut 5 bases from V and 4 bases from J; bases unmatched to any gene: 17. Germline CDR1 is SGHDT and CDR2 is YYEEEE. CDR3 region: CASSLATGTETPYGYTF. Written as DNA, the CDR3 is TGTGCCAGCAGTCTAGCGACAGGGACAGAAACTCCCTATGGCTACACCTTC.

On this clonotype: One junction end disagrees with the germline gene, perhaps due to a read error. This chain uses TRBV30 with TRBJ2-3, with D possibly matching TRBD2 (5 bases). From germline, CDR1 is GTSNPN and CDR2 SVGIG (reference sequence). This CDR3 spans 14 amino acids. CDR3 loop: CAFRLTGWGDRQYF. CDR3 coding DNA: TGTGCCTTCAGGCTAACGGGATGGGGAGATAGGCAGTATTTT.

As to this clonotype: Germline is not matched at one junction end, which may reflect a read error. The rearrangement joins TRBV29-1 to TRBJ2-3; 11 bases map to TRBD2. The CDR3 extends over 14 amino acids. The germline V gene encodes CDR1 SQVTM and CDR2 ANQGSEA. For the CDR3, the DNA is TGTGGCTTTGTAGCGGGAGGGCCTGGAGATACGCAGTATTTT. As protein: CGFVAGGPGDTQYF.

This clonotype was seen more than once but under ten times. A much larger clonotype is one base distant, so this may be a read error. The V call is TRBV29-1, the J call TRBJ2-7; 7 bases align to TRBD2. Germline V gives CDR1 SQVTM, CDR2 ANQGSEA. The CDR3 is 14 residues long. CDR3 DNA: TGCAGCGTTGTACCTAAGCGGGACTCCTACAAGCAGTACTTC. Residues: CSVVPKRDSYKQYF.

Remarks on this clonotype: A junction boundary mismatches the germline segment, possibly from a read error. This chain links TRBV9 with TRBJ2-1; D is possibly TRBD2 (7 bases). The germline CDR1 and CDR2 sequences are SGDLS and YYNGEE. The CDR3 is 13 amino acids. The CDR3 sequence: CANSVQGGDEQFF. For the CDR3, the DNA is TGTGCCAACAGCGTACAGGGAGGGGATGAGCAGTTCTTC. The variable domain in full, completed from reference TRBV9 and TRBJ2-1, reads DSGVTQTPKHLITATGQRVTLRCSPRSGDLSVYWYQQSLDQGLQFLIQYYNGEERAKGNILERFSAQQFPDLHSELNLSSLELGDSALYFCANSVQGGDEQFFGPGTRLTVL.

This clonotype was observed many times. The CDR3 here is CASSRQGELFF. The CDR3 coding sequence is TGTGCCAGCAGCAGACAGGGGGAACTGTTTTTT. The V and J genes are TRBV7-9 and TRBJ1-4; 9 nucleotides agree with TRBD1. The CDR3 spans 11 residues. CDR1 and CDR2 (germline): SEHNR, FQNEAQ (reference sequence). The ends lost 5 bases at V and 12 bases at J; junction bases unmatched: 1.

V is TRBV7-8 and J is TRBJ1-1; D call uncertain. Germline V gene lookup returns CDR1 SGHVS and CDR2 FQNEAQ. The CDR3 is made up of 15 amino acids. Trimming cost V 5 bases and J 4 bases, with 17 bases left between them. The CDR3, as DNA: TGTGCCAGCAGCCTCGTCACTTGTTCTCGCACTGAAGCTTTCTTT. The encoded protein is CASSLVTCSRTEAFF. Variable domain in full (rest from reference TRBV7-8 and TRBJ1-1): GAGVSQSPRYKVAKRGQDVALRCDPISGHVSLFWYQQALGQGPEFLTYFQNEAQLDKSGLPSDRFFAERPEGSVSTLKIQRTQQEDSAVYLCASSLVTCSRTEAFFGQGTRLTVV.

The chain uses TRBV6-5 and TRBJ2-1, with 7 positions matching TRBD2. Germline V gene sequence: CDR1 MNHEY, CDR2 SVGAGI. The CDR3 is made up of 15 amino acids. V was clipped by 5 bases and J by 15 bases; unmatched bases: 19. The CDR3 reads CASSRGGLTGGGPFF. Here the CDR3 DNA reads TGTGCCAGCAGTAGGGGCGGACTAACGGGAGGCGGGCCGTTCTTC.

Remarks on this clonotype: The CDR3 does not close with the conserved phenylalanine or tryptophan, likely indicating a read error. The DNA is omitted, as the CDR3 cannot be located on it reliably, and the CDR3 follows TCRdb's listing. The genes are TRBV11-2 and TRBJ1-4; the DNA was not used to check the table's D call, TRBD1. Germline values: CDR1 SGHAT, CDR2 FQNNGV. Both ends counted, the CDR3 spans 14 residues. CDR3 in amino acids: CAISLEVGDEKLLV.

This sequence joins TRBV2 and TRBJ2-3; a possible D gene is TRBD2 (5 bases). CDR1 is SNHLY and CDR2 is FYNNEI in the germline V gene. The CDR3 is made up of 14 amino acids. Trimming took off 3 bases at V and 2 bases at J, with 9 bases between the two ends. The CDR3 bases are TGTGCCAGCAGTGAGAGGACTTTCACAGATACGCAGTATTTT. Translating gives CASSERTFTDTQYF.

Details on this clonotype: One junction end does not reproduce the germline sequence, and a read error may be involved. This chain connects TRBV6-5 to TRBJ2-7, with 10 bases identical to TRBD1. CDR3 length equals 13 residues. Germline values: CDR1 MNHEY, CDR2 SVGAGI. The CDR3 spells CTSNRDRGYVQYF. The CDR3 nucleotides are TGTACCAGTAACCGGGACAGGGGCTACGTGCAGTACTTC.

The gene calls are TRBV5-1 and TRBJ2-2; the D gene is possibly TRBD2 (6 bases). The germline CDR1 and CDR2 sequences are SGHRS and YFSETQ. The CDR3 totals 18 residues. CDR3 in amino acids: CACSLMFGGTVNTGELFF. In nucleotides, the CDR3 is TGCGCGTGCAGCTTGATGTTTGGAGGGACGGTGAACACCGGGGAGCTGTTTTTT.

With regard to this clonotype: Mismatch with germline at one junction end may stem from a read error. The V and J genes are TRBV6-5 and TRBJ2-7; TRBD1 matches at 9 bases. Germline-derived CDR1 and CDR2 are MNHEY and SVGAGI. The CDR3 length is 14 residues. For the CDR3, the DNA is TGTGCCAGCAACAAGGACAGGGGCTCCTACGAGCAGTATTTC. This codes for CASNKDRGSYEQYF.

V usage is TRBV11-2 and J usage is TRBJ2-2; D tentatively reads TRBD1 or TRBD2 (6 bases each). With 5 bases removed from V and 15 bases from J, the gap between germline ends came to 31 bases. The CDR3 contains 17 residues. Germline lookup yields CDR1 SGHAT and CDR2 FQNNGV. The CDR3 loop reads CASSPGAREWNTGDLFF. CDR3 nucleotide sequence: TGTGCCAGCAGCCCGGGGGCAAGGGAATGGAACACCGGGGACTTGTTTTTT.

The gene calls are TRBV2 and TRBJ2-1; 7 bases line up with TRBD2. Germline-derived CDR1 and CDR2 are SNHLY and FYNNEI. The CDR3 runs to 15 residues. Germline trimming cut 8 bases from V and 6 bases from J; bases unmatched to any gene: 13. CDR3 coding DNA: TGTGCCAGCCACCCTCTAGCGGAGATCCGCAATGAGCAGTTCTTC. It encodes CASHPLAEIRNEQFF. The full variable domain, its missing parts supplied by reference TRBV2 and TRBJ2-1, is EPEVTQTPSHQVTQMGQEVILRCVPISNHLYFYWYRQILGQKVEFLVSFYNNEISEKSEIFDDQFSVERPDGSNFTLKIRSTKLEDSAMYFCASHPLAEIRNEQFFGPGTRLTVL.

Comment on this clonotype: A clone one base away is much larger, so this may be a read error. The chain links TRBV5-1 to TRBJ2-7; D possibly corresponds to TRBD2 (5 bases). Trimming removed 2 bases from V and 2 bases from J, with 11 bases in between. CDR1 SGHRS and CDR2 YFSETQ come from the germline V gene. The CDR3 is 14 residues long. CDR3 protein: CASSFTGGPYEQYF. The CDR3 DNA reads TGCGCCAGCAGCTTTACGGGCGGGCCCTACGAGCAGTACTTC.

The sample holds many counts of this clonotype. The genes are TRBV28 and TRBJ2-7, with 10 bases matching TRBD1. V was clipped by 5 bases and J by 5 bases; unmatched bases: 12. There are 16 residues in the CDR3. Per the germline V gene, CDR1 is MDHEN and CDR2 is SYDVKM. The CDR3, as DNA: TGTGCCAGCAGTGCCCTTGGGGGGACAGGGGTCGACGAGCAGTACTTC. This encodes CASSALGGTGVDEQYF.

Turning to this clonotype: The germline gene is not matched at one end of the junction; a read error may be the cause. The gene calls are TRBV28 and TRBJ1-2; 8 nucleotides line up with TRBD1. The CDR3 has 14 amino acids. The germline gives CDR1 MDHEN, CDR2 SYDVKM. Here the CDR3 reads CASRAGGTAYGYIF. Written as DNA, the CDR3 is TGTGCCAGCAGGGCAGGGGGCACGGCCTATGGCTACATCTTC.

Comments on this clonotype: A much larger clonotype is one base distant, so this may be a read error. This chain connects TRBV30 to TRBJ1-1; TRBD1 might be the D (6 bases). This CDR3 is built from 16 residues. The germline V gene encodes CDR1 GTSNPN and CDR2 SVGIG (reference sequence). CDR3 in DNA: TGTGCCTGGAAAGGGAAGTCGACGAAGGGGGGAACTGAAGCTCTCTTT. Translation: CAWKGKSTKGGTEALF.

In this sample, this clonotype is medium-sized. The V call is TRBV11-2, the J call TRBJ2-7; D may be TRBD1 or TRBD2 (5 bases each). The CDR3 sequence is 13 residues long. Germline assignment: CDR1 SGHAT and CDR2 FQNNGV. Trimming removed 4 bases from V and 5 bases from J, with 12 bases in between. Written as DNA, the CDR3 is TGTGCCAGCAGCTCCGAGGGGTGGAACGAGCAGTACTTC. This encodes CASSSEGWNEQYF.

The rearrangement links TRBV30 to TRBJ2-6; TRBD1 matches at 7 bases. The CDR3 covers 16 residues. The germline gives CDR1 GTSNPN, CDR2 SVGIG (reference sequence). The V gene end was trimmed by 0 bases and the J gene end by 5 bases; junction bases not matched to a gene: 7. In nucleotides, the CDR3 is TGTGCCTGGAGTGTAGACAGGGCCCCTAGGGCCAACGTCCTGACTTTC. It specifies CAWSVDRAPRANVLTF. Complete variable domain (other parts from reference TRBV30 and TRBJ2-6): SQTIHQWPATLVQPVGSPLSLECTVEGTSNPNLYWYRQAAGRGLQLLFYSVGIGQISSEVPQNLSASRPQDRQFILSSKKLLLSDSGFYLCAWSVDRAPRANVLTFGAGSRLTVL.

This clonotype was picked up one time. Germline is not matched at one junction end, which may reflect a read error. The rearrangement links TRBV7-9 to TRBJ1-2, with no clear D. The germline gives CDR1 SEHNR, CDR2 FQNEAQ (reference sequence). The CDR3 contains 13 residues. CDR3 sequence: CASSPTTAYCYTF. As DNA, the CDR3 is TGTGCTAGCAGCCCTACAACAGCCTATTGCTACACCTTC.

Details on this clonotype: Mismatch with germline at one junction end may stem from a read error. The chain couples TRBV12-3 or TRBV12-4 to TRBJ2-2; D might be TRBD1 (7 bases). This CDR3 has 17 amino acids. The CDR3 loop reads CASAGYSGQLITWELFF. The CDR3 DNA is TGTGCCAGCGCGGGGTACTCGGGACAGTTGATCACCTGGGAGCTGTTTTTT.